This is a list of T cell receptor beta chains from one sample in a study of T-cell reconstitution after alpha-beta-depleted transplantation in children. Each CDR3 protein is one row after TCRdb ran MiXCR on the PCR reads. The sample carries a few hundred thousand distinct CDR3 sequences, 13% recorded once. This sample comprised PBMCs, mostly from graft donor cells, obtained 360 days after TCRalphabeta/CD19-depleted stem cell transplant. These receptors all stem from a male patient between 5 and 17 years old who had a stem cell transplant for acute myeloid leukemia, so the T cells may come from the graft donor. Each CDR3 is given with its conserved first and last residue. Fields, in order: clone size, V gene, D gene, J gene, CDR3 protein, CDR3 DNA. The D gene is left open where the match is weak. Clone size is given for some rows only: seen once, a few or many times, or a class if the clone is expanded.

clone_size: few; v_call: TRBV27; d_call: NA; j_call: TRBJ2-5; cdr3_aa: CASSLRRTQETQYF; cdr3_nt: TGTGCCAGCAGTTTACGAAGGACCCAAGAGACCCAGTACTTC
clone_size: many; v_call: TRBV5-1; d_call: NA; j_call: TRBJ2-7; cdr3_aa: CASRSLGGYEQYF; cdr3_nt: TGCGCCAGCAGGAGTCTGGGGGGCTACGAGCAGTACTTC
clone_size: NA; v_call: TRBV19; d_call: NA; j_call: TRBJ1-1; cdr3_aa: CASSISLNTEAFF; cdr3_nt: TGTGCCAGTAGTATATCGCTGAACACTGAAGCTTTCTTT
clone_size: NA; v_call: TRBV20-1; d_call: TRBD2; j_call: TRBJ2-7; cdr3_aa: CCARGSDRKGLAAVYEQYF; cdr3_nt: TGCTGTGCTAGAGGGTCGGACAGAAAAGGACTAGCGGCCGTCTACGAGCAGTACTTC
clone_size: few; v_call: TRBV29-1; d_call: TRBD2; j_call: TRBJ2-7; cdr3_aa: CSVEDREGLAGGRQYF; cdr3_nt: TGCAGCGTTGAAGATCGAGAAGGACTAGCGGGAGGGCGGCAGTACTTC
clone_size: NA; v_call: TRBV7-8; d_call: TRBD2; j_call: TRBJ2-1; cdr3_aa: CASSALAGGHNEQFF; cdr3_nt: TGTGCCAGCAGCGCCCTAGCGGGAGGGCACAATGAGCAGTTCTTC
clone_size: NA; v_call: TRBV4-3; d_call: NA; j_call: TRBJ2-1; cdr3_aa: CASSQEILDGGTEQFF; cdr3_nt: TGCGCCAGCAGCCAAGAGATTTTAGACGGTGGGACGGAGCAGTTCTTC
clone_size: few; v_call: TRBV6-5; d_call: TRBD2; j_call: TRBJ2-7; cdr3_aa: CASSYFLAGGAYEQYF; cdr3_nt: TGTGCCAGCAGTTATTTCCTAGCGGGAGGGGCCTACGAGCAGTACTTC
clone_size: NA; v_call: TRBV25-1; d_call: NA; j_call: TRBJ2-7; cdr3_aa: CASSVFKAGSFTYEQYF; cdr3_nt: TGTGCCAGCAGTGTATTTAAGGCGGGGAGTTTTACCTACGAGCAGTACTTC
clone_size: many; v_call: TRBV5-6; d_call: NA; j_call: TRBJ2-1; cdr3_aa: CASSLNRVGEQFF; cdr3_nt: TGTGCCAGCAGCTTGAACAGGGTTGGTGAGCAGTTCTTC
clone_size: many; v_call: TRBV6-2/TRBV6-3; d_call: NA; j_call: TRBJ2-1; cdr3_aa: CASSQQNEQFF; cdr3_nt: TGTGCCAGCAGCCAACAGAATGAGCAGTTCTTC
clone_size: NA; v_call: TRBV4-2; d_call: TRBD1; j_call: TRBJ2-5; cdr3_aa: CASSRGGTGARQETQYF; cdr3_nt: TGTGCCAGCAGCCGAGGGGGAACAGGGGCCAGGCAAGAGACCCAGTACTTC
clone_size: NA; v_call: TRBV30; d_call: NA; j_call: TRBJ1-6; cdr3_aa: CAWSWDSPLHF; cdr3_nt: TGTGCCTGGAGTTGGGATTCACCCCTCCACTTT
clone_size: many; v_call: TRBV6-5; d_call: NA; j_call: TRBJ2-7; cdr3_aa: CASSTGLKKTYEQYF; cdr3_nt: TGTGCCAGCAGTACGGGCCTCAAAAAGACCTACGAGCAGTACTTC
clone_size: few; v_call: TRBV5-1; d_call: NA; j_call: TRBJ2-7; cdr3_aa: CASSLLPEPYEQYF; cdr3_nt: TGCGCCAGCAGCTTGCTTCCGGAACCCTACGAGCAGTACTTC
clone_size: many; v_call: TRBV12-3/TRBV12-4; d_call: NA; j_call: TRBJ2-5; cdr3_aa: CASSTTFHQETQYF; cdr3_nt: TGTGCCAGCAGCACGACATTCCACCAAGAGACCCAGTACTTC
clone_size: few; v_call: TRBV7-6; d_call: NA; j_call: TRBJ2-7; cdr3_aa: CASSLNRTRDEQYF; cdr3_nt: TGTGCCAGCAGCTTAAATAGGACAAGGGACGAGCAGTACTTC
clone_size: NA; v_call: TRBV11-2; d_call: TRBD1; j_call: TRBJ2-5; cdr3_aa: CASRPRTGKETQYF; cdr3_nt: TGTGCCAGCAGACCAAGGACAGGGAAAGAGACCCAGTACTTC
clone_size: few; v_call: TRBV28; d_call: TRBD1; j_call: TRBJ2-7; cdr3_aa: CASSFPGTGGLSYEQYF; cdr3_nt: TGTGCCAGCAGTTTCCCCGGGACAGGTGGACTCTCCTACGAGCAGTACTTC
clone_size: NA; v_call: TRBV6-2/TRBV6-3; d_call: NA; j_call: TRBJ2-2; cdr3_aa: CASSLTDPNTGELFF; cdr3_nt: TGTGCCAGCAGCCTAACGGACCCTAACACCGGGGAGCTGTTTTTT
clone_size: NA; v_call: TRBV7-2; d_call: TRBD2; j_call: TRBJ2-7; cdr3_aa: CASSLAAGGLNEQYF; cdr3_nt: TGTGCCAGCAGCTTAGCAGCGGGGGGGCTCAACGAGCAGTACTTC
clone_size: NA; v_call: TRBV7-2; d_call: TRBD2; j_call: TRBJ2-2; cdr3_aa: CASSLWLADTGELFF; cdr3_nt: TGTGCCAGCAGCTTATGGCTAGCGGACACCGGGGAGCTGTTTTTT